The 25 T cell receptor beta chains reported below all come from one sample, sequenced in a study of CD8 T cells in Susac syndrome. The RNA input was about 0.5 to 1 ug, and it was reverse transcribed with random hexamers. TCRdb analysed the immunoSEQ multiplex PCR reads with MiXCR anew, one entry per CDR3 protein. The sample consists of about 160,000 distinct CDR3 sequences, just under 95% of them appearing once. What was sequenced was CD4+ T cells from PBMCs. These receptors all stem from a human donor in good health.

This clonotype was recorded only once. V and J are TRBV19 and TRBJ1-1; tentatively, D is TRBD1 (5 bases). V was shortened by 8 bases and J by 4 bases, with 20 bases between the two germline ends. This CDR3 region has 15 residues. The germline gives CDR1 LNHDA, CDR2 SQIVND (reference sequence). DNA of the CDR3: TGTGCCAGTGGAACCCGCAGAGTAGGGGTCACTGAAGCTTTCTTT. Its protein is CASGTRRVGVTEAFF.

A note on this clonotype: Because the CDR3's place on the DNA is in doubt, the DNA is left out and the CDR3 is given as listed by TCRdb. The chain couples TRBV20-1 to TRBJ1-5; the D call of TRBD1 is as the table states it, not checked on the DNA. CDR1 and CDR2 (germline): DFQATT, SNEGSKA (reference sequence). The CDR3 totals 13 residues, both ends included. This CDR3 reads CSILGGGNQPQHF.

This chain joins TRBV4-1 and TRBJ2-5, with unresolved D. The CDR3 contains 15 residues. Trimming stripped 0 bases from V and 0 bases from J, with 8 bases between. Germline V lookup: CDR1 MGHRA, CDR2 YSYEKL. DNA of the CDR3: TGCGCCAGCAGCCAAGAAGGCCAGTACCAAGAGACCCAGTACTTC. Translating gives CASSQEGQYQETQYF.

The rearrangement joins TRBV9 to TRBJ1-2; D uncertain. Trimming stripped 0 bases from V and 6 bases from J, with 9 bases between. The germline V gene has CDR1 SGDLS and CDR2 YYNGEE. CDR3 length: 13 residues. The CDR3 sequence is CASSVGIQHGYTF. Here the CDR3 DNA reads TGTGCCAGCAGCGTAGGGATTCAGCATGGCTACACCTTC.

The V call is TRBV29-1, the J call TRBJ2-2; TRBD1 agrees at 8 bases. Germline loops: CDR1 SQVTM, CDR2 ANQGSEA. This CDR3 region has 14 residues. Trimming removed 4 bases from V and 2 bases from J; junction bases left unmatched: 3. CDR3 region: CSVGDRFNTGELFF. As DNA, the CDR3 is TGCAGCGTTGGGGACAGGTTTAACACCGGGGAGCTGTTTTTT.

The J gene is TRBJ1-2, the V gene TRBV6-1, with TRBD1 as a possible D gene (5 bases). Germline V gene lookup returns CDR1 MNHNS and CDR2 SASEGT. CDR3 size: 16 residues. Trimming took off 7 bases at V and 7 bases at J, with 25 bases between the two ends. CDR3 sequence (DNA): TGTGCCAGCATGTCCTCTTCCCGGGACTTCCTCTGTGGCTACACCTTC. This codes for CASMSSSRDFLCGYTF.

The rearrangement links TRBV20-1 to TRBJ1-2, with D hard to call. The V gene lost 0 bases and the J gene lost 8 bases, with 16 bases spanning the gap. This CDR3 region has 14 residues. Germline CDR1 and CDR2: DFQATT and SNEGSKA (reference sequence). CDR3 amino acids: CSARDEVGAGGYTF. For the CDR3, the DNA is TGCAGTGCTAGAGATGAGGTGGGAGCTGGGGGCTACACCTTC.

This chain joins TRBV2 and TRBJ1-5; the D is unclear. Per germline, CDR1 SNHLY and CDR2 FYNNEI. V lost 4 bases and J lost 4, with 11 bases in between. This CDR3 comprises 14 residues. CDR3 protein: CASSATQPNQPQHF. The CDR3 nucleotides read TGTGCCAGCAGTGCAACCCAGCCTAATCAGCCCCAGCATTTT.

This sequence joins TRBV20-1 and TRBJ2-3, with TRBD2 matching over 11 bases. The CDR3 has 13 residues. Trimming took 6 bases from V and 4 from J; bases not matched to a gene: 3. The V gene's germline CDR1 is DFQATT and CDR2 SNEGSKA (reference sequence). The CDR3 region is CSAGSGGADTQYF. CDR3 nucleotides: TGCAGTGCCGGTAGCGGGGGGGCAGATACGCAGTATTTT.

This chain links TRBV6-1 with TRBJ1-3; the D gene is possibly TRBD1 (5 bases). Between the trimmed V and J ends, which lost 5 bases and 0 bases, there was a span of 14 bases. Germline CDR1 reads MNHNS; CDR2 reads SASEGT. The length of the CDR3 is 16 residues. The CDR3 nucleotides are TGTGCCAGCAGTCCACCGGGACTGTCCTCTGGAAACACCATATATTTT. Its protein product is CASSPPGLSSGNTIYF.

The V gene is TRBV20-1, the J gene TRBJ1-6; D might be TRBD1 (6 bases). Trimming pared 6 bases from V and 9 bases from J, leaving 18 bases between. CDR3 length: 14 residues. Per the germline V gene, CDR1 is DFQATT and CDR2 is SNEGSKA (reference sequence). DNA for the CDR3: TGCAGTGCCTTAATACAGGGAGGTGGTTCACCCCTCCACTTT. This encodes CSALIQGGGSPLHF.

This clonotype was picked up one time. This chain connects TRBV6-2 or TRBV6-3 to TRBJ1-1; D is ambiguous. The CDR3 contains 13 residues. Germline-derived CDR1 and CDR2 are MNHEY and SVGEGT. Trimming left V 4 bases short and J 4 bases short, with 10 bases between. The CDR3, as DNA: TGTGCCAGCAGTTGGATCGCGAGCACTGAAGCTTTCTTT. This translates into CASSWIASTEAFF.

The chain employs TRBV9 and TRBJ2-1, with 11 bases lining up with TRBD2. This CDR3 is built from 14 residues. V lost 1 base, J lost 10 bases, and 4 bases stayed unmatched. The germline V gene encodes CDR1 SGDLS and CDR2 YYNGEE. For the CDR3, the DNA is TGTGCCAGCAGCGTACTAGCGGGGGGTGGGGAGCAGTTCTTC. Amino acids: CASSVLAGGGEQFF.

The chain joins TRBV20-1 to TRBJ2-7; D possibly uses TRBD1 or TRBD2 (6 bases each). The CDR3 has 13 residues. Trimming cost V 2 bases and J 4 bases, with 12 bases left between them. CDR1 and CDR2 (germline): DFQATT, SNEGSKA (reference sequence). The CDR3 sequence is CSARHGGEYEQYF. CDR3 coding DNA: TGCAGTGCTAGACACGGGGGCGAATACGAGCAGTACTTC.

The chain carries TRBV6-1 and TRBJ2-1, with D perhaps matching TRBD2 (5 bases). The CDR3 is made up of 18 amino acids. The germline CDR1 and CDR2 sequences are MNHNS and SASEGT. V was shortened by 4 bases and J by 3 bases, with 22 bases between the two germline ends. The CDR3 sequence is CASSVHGVQFGVYNEQFF. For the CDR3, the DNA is TGTGCCAGCAGTGTTCACGGGGTCCAGTTCGGGGTCTACAATGAGCAGTTCTTC.

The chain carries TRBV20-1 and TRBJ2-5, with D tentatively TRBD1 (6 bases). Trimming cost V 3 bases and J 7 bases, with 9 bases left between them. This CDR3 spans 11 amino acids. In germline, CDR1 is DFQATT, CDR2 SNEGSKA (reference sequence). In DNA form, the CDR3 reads TGCAGTGCTAGGTCAGGGGCGACCCAGTACTTC. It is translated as CSARSGATQYF.

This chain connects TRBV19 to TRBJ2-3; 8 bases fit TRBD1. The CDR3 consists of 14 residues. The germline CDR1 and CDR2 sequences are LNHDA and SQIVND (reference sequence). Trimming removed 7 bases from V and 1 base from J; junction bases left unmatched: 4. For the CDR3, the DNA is TGTGCCAGTAAGACGGGACAGGGCACAGATACGCAGTATTTT. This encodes CASKTGQGTDTQYF.

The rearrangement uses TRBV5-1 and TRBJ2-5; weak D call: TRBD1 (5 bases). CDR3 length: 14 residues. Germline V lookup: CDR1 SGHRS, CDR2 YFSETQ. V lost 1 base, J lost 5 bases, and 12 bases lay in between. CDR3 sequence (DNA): TGCGCCAGCAGCTTGATGGGGCCGGCCGAGACCCAGTACTTC. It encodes CASSLMGPAETQYF. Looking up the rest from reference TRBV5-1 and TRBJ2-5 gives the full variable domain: KAGVTQTPRYLIKTRGQQVTLSCSPISGHRSVSWYQQTPGQGLQFLFEYFSETQRNKGNFPGRFSGRQFSNSRSEMNVSTLELGDSALYLCASSLMGPAETQYFGPGTRLLVL.

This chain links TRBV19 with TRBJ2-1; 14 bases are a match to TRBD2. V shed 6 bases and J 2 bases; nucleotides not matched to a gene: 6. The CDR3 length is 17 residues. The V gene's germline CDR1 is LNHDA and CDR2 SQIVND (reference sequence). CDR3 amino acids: CASRDRGLAGAYNEQFF. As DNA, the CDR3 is TGTGCCAGTAGGGACAGGGGACTAGCGGGGGCCTACAATGAGCAGTTCTTC.

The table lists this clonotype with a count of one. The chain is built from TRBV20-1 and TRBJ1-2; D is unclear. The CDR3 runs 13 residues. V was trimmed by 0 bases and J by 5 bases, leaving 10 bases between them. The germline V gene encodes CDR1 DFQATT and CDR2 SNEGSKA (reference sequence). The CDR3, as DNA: TGCAGTGCTAGAGAGTCCACATCTTATGGCTACACCTTC. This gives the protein CSARESTSYGYTF.

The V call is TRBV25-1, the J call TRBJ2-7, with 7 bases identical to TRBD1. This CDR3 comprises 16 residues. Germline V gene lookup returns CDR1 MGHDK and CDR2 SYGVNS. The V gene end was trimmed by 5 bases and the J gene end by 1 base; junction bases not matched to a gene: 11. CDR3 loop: CASSSSGTVDSYEQYF. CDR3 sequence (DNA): TGTGCCAGCAGTTCGTCCGGGACAGTTGATTCCTACGAGCAGTACTTC.

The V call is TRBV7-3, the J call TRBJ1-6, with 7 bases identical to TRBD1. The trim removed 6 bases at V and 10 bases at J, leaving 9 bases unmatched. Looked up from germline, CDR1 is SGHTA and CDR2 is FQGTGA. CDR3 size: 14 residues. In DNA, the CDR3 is TGTGCCAGCAGACCCGACAGGGTAGAGTCACCCCTCCACTTT. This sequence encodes CASRPDRVESPLHF.

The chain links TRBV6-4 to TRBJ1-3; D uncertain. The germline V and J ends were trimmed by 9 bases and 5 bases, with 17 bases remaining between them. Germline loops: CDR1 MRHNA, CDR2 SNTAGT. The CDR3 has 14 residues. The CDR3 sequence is CARNHPTIRNTIYF. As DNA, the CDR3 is TGTGCCAGAAACCATCCCACAATTCGAAACACCATATATTTT.

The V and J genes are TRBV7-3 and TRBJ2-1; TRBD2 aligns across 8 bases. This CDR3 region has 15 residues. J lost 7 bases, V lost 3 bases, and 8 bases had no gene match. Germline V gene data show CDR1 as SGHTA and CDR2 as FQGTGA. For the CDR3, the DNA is TGTGCCAGCAGCTTGTCCGGGGGGGAGTTGAATGAGCAGTTCTTC. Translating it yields CASSLSGGELNEQFF. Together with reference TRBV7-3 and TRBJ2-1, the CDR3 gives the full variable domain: GAGVSQTPSNKVTEKGKYVELRCDPISGHTALYWYRQSLGQGPEFLIYFQGTGAADDSGLPNDRFFAVRPEGSVSTLKIQRTERGDSAVYLCASSLSGGELNEQFFGPGTRLTVL.

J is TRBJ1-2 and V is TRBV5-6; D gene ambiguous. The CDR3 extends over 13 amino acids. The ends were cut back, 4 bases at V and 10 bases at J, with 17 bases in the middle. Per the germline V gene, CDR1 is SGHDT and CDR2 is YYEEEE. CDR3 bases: TGTGCCAGCAGCCGGAGGAAGATCGAGGACTACACCTTC. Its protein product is CASSRRKIEDYTF.